The T cell receptor (beta chain) under discussion was sequenced for a study of cytomegalovirus exposure and HLA in healthy donors. Broader study findings: There were reportedly fewer N-insertions in an Asian-associated ancestry cluster than the roughly 700-donor mean, in a later analysis. It was only CMV serostatus that was available as immune exposure information.

Vbeta (60) and Jbeta (13) primers were used in the PCR. Profiling relied on immunoSEQ multiplex PCR, and the TCRdb table lists in-frame clones only, not all of them. Among about 160,000 clones listed, 75% to 90% were seen once. The sample holds a few counts of this clone. Its target is unknown. Sequencing used PBMCs. The TCR sequence derives from a man in his fifties or sixties in good health and CMV-seropositive.

CDR3 sequence (DNA): TGCGCCAGCAGGGACAGGGGGACTAGCACAGATACGCAGTATTTT. Protein product: CASRDRGTSTDTQYF. V is TRBV5-1 and J is TRBJ2-3; 10 nucleotides align to TRBD1. CDR3 length: 15 amino acids. Germline loops: CDR1 SGHRS, CDR2 YFSETQ. The J segment lost 0 bases and the V segment lost 5 bases, leaving 3 bases of the junction unmatched.